The clone carrying this T cell receptor (beta chain) was counted only a few times. TCRdb called the RACE reads again in MiXCR, with one record for every CDR3 protein. The sample has about 74,000 distinct CDR3 sequences, approximately 35% seen once; the top ten hold over 7.5%. Per germline, CDR1 SGHTS and CDR2 YDEGEE. V was cut by 5 bases and J by 1 base, with 18 bases left in between. The CDR3 totals 16 residues. Time point in this sample: patch test 1, 2 weeks after DPC sensitization. Treatment described: therapeutic diphenylcyclopropenone sensitization with weekly scalp DPC. Alopecia patients, 18 to 70 years old and DPC-suitable, served as donors. This entry belongs to a study of human T cells and chemical hapten exposure.

V and J are TRBV5-8 and TRBJ1-1, with D possibly TRBD1 on 6 matching bases. This sequence originates from a man aged 40-55 years with alopecia areata. Some clones in this sample may be carry-over from other donors' samples. The sequenced sample was whole blood, obtained in connection with sensitization to the hapten diphenylcyclopropenone (DPC). CDR3 coding DNA: TGTGCCAGCAGGAAGGGATCCGGGACACAGAACACTGAAGCTTTCTTT. The encoded protein is CASRKGSGTQNTEAFF.